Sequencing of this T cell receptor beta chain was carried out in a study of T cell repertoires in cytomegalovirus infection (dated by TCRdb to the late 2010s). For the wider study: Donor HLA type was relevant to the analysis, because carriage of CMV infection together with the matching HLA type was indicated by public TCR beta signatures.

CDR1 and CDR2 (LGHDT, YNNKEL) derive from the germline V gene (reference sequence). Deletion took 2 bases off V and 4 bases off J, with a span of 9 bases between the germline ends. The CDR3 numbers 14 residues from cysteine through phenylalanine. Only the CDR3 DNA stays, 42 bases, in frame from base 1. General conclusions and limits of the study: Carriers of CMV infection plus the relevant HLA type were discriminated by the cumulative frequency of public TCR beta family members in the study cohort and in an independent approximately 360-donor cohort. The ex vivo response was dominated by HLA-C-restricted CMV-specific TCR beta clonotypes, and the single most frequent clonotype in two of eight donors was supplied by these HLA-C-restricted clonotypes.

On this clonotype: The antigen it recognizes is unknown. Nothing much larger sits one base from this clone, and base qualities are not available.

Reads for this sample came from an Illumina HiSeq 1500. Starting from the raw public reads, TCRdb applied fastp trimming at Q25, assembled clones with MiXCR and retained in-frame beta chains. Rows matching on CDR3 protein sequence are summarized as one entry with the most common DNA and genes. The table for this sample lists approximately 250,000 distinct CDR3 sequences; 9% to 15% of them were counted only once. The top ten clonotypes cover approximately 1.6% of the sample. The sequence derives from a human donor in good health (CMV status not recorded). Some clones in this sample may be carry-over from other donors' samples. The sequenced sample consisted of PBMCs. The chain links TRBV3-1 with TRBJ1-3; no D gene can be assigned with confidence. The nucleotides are TGTGCCAGCAGCCAATCGGGGAACGGAAACACCATATATTTT. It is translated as CASSQSGNGNTIYF.